Presented here are 28 T cell receptor beta chains from one specimen sequenced in a study of T-cell memory formation after mild COVID-19 (dated by TCRdb to 2020 to 2022). Libraries were prepared through 5' RACE. The sample was run on an Illumina NovaSeq 6000. The raw public data were reprocessed by TCRdb itself: fastp quality trimming at Q25, MiXCR clonotype calling, in-frame beta chains only. When rows share a CDR3 protein, they turn into one entry using the most common DNA and genes. The sample table records approximately 350,000 distinct CDR3 sequences; under 15% of these occur just once. Of the sample, 20% to 25% is held by the ten largest clones. The sample comprised PBMCs or a T cell subset sorted from them (not recorded which). These receptors were collected from a man aged 18-30 years who had mild COVID-19 (a few samples of this study predate the infection). The sample titles of this study are shuffled in the database, so cell type and time point are left out; the donor was told from shared clones.

This clonotype was observed a single time. The chain couples TRBV5-1 to TRBJ1-4; D is uncertain. The CDR3 runs to 14 residues. V lost 0 bases and J 7 bases, leaving 10 bases between the germline ends. Germline V lookup: CDR1 SGHRS, CDR2 YFSETQ. CDR3 loop: CASSLEAWGEKLFF. The CDR3 coding sequence is TGCGCCAGCAGCTTGGAGGCATGGGGTGAAAAACTGTTTTTT.

CDR3 amino acids: CASSVLGQKNTEAFF. The CDR3 DNA is TGCGCCAGCAGCGTCCTCGGACAAAAGAACACTGAAGCTTTCTTT. The chain couples TRBV5-1 to TRBJ1-1, with a possible D match to TRBD1 (5 bases). There are 15 residues in the CDR3. CDR1 is SGHRS, CDR2 YFSETQ, per germline. Trimming removed 4 bases from V and 1 base from J, with 14 bases in between.

In its sample, this clonotype was seen a few times. The rearrangement links TRBV10-3 to TRBJ2-5, with 7 bases identical to TRBD2. This CDR3 comprises 16 residues. Germline V gene lookup returns CDR1 ENHRY and CDR2 SYGVKD. Trimming took 2 bases from V and 5 from J; bases not matched to a gene: 11. Written as DNA, the CDR3 is TGTGCCATCAGTGAGCCCCAGGGAGGGGTCCGGGAGACCCAGTACTTC. Its translation is CAISEPQGGVRETQYF.

This clonotype was detected a few times. The CDR3 coding sequence is TGTGCCAGCAGCCAAGGGGTCGGGACCGGGGAGCTGTTTTTT. Amino acids: CASSQGVGTGELFF. The V gene is TRBV3-1, the J gene TRBJ2-2; D call uncertain. CDR3 length equals 14 residues. Trimming removed 1 base at V and 5 bases at J, with 8 bases between. Per the germline V gene, CDR1 is LGHDT and CDR2 is YNNKEL (reference sequence).

The chain links TRBV12-3 or TRBV12-4 to TRBJ1-5; D remains ambiguous. Trimming cost V 5 bases and J 7 bases, with 12 bases left between them. The CDR3 spans 13 residues. The CDR3 region has the DNA TGTGCCAGCAGTCCTAATTTGGGGCAGCCCCAGCATTTT. This encodes CASSPNLGQPQHF.

This clonotype was observed a few times. The chain combines TRBV18 with TRBJ1-3; the match to TRBD1 covers 7 bases. The CDR3 spans 13 residues. V shed 5 bases, J shed 6 bases, and the junction held 4 bases outside the gene matches. Germline V CDR1 and CDR2: KGHSH, LQKENI. For the CDR3, the DNA is TGTGCCAGCTCAGAGGGACAGAAAAACACCATATATTTT. This encodes CASSEGQKNTIYF.

This clonotype showed up many times. The chain employs TRBV6-5 and TRBJ2-7; D call uncertain. Per germline, CDR1 MNHEY and CDR2 SVGAGI. This CDR3 spans 13 amino acids. Trimming took 2 bases from V and 4 from J, leaving 9 bases between them. This CDR3 is CASSYTSGYEQYF. CDR3 bases: TGTGCCAGCAGTTACACCTCAGGTTACGAGCAGTACTTC.

This clonotype appeared a few times. V gene TRBV20-1 combines with J gene TRBJ2-6; D perhaps matches TRBD1 (5 bases). Germline V lookup: CDR1 DFQATT, CDR2 SNEGSKA (reference sequence). CDR3 length: 18 residues. Trimming took 3 bases from V and 0 from J, leaving 18 bases between them. CDR3 protein: CSARKERQPLSGANVLTF. The CDR3 DNA reads as TGCAGTGCTAGGAAGGAGAGACAGCCTCTCTCTGGGGCCAACGTCCTGACTTTC.

This clonotype was counted many times. The chain uses TRBV7-2 and TRBJ2-5; 7 bases map to TRBD1. The J segment lost 1 base and the V segment lost 3 bases, leaving 8 bases of the junction unmatched. Germline CDR1 reads SGHTA; CDR2 reads FQGNSA. There are 16 residues in the CDR3. CDR3 nucleotide sequence: TGTGCCAGCAGCTTGGGACCCGGGACAGCCCAAGAGACCCAGTACTTC. It specifies CASSLGPGTAQETQYF.

In its sample, this clonotype was seen a few times. The chain combines TRBV6-2 or TRBV6-3 with TRBJ1-5; TRBD1 aligns across 10 bases. The V and J ends lost 4 bases and 4 bases, in that order; junction bases with no gene match: 7. The CDR3 extends over 16 amino acids. Germline V gene data show CDR1 as MNHEY and CDR2 as SVGEGT. CDR3 coding DNA: TGTGCCAGCAGTTCCAGAGACAGGGGGCGAAATCAGCCCCAGCATTTT. Translating gives CASSSRDRGRNQPQHF.

V gene TRBV12-3 or TRBV12-4 combines with J gene TRBJ1-1; 7 positions match TRBD1. V was clipped by 7 bases and J by 4 bases; unmatched bases: 15. CDR3 length equals 16 residues. CDR3 in DNA: TGTGCCAGCAACCCGGGACAGAGGGGCCGAGGCACTGAAGCTTTCTTT. Protein sequence: CASNPGQRGRGTEAFF.

In nucleotides, the CDR3 is TGTGCCAGCAGCTTAGAGGGACAGATCACAGATACGCAGTATTTT. Translating it yields CASSLEGQITDTQYF. The chain has TRBV7-9 and TRBJ2-3; the match to TRBD1 covers 7 bases. The CDR3 is made up of 15 amino acids. From germline, CDR1 is SEHNR and CDR2 FQNEAQ (reference sequence). V gave up 1 base and J gave up 2 bases; unmatched junction bases: 3. The entire variable domain, with the rest obtained from reference TRBV7-9 and TRBJ2-3, is as follows: DTGVSQNPRHKITKRGQNVTFRCDPISEHNRLYWYRQTLGQGPEFLTYFQNEAQLEKSRLLSDRFSAERPKGSFSTLEIQRTEQGDSAMYLCASSLEGQITDTQYFGPGTRLTVL.

The chain combines TRBV2 with TRBJ2-7; 8 bases align to TRBD2. The V gene end was trimmed by 4 bases and the J gene end by 3 bases; junction bases not matched to a gene: 8. Germline values: CDR1 SNHLY, CDR2 FYNNEI. The CDR3 has 15 residues. CDR3 amino acids: CASSGQGAGVYEQYV. The DNA for the CDR3 is TGTGCCAGCAGTGGCCAAGGAGCGGGGGTCTACGAGCAGTACGTC.

This clonotype was seen a handful of times. J is TRBJ1-1 and V is TRBV10-2; 8 bases map to TRBD1. Germline V CDR1 and CDR2: WSHSY, SAAADI. This CDR3 has 13 residues. After removal of 6 bases from V and 5 bases from J, the junction contained 5 bases not matched to a gene. This CDR3 reads CASRTTGATEAFF. The DNA of the CDR3 is TGCGCCAGCAGGACGACAGGGGCGACTGAAGCTTTCTTT.

CDR3 nucleotides: TGTGCCAGCAGCCGGAAGGGAGGGGGCACGCTGAGAAGGATGAACACTGAAGCTTTCTTT. Amino acid sequence: CASSRKGGGTLRRMNTEAFF. The chain recombines TRBV7-8 with TRBJ1-1; 7 positions match TRBD1. This CDR3 is built from 20 residues. Unmatched junction bases numbered 21, after V lost 5 bases and J lost 0 bases. Germline CDR1 and CDR2: SGHVS and FQNEAQ.

The rearrangement uses TRBV7-2 and TRBJ2-7, with a tentative D call TRBD2 (5 bases). Trimming removed 1 base at V and 0 bases at J, with 7 bases between. The CDR3 spans 14 residues. Germline lookup yields CDR1 SGHTA and CDR2 FQGNSA. In DNA form, the CDR3 reads TGTGCCAGCAGCTTAGAGAGGGACTCCTACGAGCAGTACTTC. Protein: CASSLERDSYEQYF.

The chain carries TRBV7-2 and TRBJ1-4; 8 positions match TRBD1. Per the germline V gene, CDR1 is SGHTA and CDR2 is FQGNSA. The trim removed 0 bases at V and 6 bases at J, leaving 9 bases unmatched. The CDR3 contains 17 residues. CDR3 amino acids: CASSLAAGGVIYEKLFF. CDR3 bases: TGTGCCAGCAGCTTAGCGGCAGGGGGCGTAATATATGAAAAACTGTTTTTT.

In this sample, this clonotype turned up once. The V call is TRBV10-2, the J call TRBJ2-7, with no clear D. Per the germline V gene, CDR1 is WSHSY and CDR2 is SAAADI. The germline V and J ends were trimmed by 4 bases and 0 bases, with 13 bases remaining between them. There are 15 residues in the CDR3. CDR3 sequence reads: CASSGPPYTSYEQYF. Here the CDR3 DNA reads TGCGCCAGCAGTGGCCCCCCCTATACCTCCTACGAGCAGTACTTC.

The rearrangement uses TRBV9 and TRBJ2-2; D possibly corresponds to TRBD1 (6 bases). The CDR3 consists of 14 residues. V was cut by 3 bases and J by 7 bases, with 13 bases left in between. In germline, CDR1 is SGDLS, CDR2 YYNGEE. In nucleotides, the CDR3 is TGTGCCAGCAGCGCCTTACAGGGTTACGGGGAGCTGTTTTTT. Translating it yields CASSALQGYGELFF.

V is TRBV7-3 and J is TRBJ2-6; D uncertain. The CDR3 sequence is 14 residues long. Per the germline V gene, CDR1 is SGHTA and CDR2 is FQGTGA. Trimming cost V 10 bases and J 2 bases, with 12 bases left between them. CDR3 bases: TGTGCCACCCAGCCCCTAACTGGGGCCAACGTCCTGACTTTC. Translating it yields CATQPLTGANVLTF. Based on the CDR3 plus reference TRBV7-3 and TRBJ2-6, the full variable domain is GAGVSQTPSNKVTEKGKYVELRCDPISGHTALYWYRQSLGQGPEFLIYFQGTGAADDSGLPNDRFFAVRPEGSVSTLKIQRTERGDSAVYLCATQPLTGANVLTFGAGSRLTVL.

The table lists this clonotype with a few counts. This sequence joins TRBV9 and TRBJ2-3, with TRBD1 matching over 8 bases. Per germline, CDR1 SGDLS and CDR2 YYNGEE. This CDR3 is 16 amino acids long. Trimming removed 4 bases from V and 5 bases from J; junction bases left unmatched: 12. DNA of the CDR3: TGTGCCAGCAGCAGGTGGTCCAGGGGGCGGGGAGATACGCAGTATTTT. Its protein is CASSRWSRGRGDTQYF.

J is TRBJ2-1 and V is TRBV7-2; D perhaps matches TRBD2 (5 bases). The CDR3 loop spans 12 amino acids. The V end was cut by 5 bases, the J end by 10 bases, with 12 bases between. The V gene's germline CDR1 is SGHTA and CDR2 FQGNSA. CDR3 nucleotides: TGTGCCAGCAGCCGACTCCGCGGGGAGCAGTTCTTC. Its translation: CASSRLRGEQFF.

The sample holds a few counts of this clonotype. The chain uses TRBV6-2 or TRBV6-3 and TRBJ2-2; 7 positions match TRBD2. The germline gives CDR1 MNHEY, CDR2 SVGEGT. V trimming: 6 bases; J trimming: 0 bases; junction bases outside the gene matches: 1. This CDR3 is 14 amino acids long. The CDR3 sequence: CASSGTTNTGELFF. Here the CDR3 DNA reads TGTGCCAGCAGCGGGACTACGAACACCGGGGAGCTGTTTTTT.

The sample holds many counts of this clonotype. The chain has TRBV5-1 and TRBJ2-3; 8 bases map to TRBD1. Germline loops: CDR1 SGHRS, CDR2 YFSETQ. The V gene end was trimmed by 3 bases and the J gene end by 5 bases; junction bases not matched to a gene: 5. The CDR3 consists of 14 residues. CDR3 coding DNA: TGCGCCAGCAGCTACGGACAGGGACTAGATACGCAGTATTTT. It translates to CASSYGQGLDTQYF.

The table lists this clonotype with a few counts. The genes are TRBV4-1 and TRBJ2-7; 9 bases line up with TRBD1. V shed 0 bases, J shed 1 base, and the junction held 13 bases outside the gene matches. Germline CDR1 reads MGHRA; CDR2 reads YSYEKL. The CDR3 totals 19 residues. The CDR3 is CASSQEPGTGTGSSYEQYV. The DNA for the CDR3 is TGCGCCAGCAGCCAAGAACCTGGGACCGGGACAGGGTCTTCCTACGAGCAGTACGTC.

The chain joins TRBV20-1 to TRBJ1-1; tentative D call: TRBD1 (6 bases). The germline CDR1 and CDR2 sequences are DFQATT and SNEGSKA (reference sequence). The CDR3 is 13 residues long. Deletions cut 6 bases from V and 6 bases from J, with 17 bases between. The CDR3 region has the DNA TGCAGTGCGCCACAGGGTGCTCGCTCTGAAGCTTTCTTT. Amino acids: CSAPQGARSEAFF.

This clonotype was counted a few times. V and J are TRBV12-3 or TRBV12-4 and TRBJ2-3, with 9 bases lining up with TRBD2. This CDR3 region has 16 residues. V lost 5 bases and J lost 1; bases outside the gene matches: 7. This CDR3 reads CASSPRASGGTDTQYF. For the CDR3, the DNA is TGTGCCAGCAGTCCCCGGGCTAGCGGGGGCACAGATACGCAGTATTTT.

V is TRBV12-3 or TRBV12-4 and J is TRBJ2-3, with 10 bases lining up with TRBD2. CDR3 size: 17 residues. The junction had 8 bases not matched to a gene; V was cut back by 3 bases and J by 2 bases. CDR3 in amino acids: CASSFGLAGDPTDTQYF. DNA for the CDR3: TGTGCCAGCAGTTTTGGCCTAGCGGGGGACCCCACAGATACGCAGTATTTT.